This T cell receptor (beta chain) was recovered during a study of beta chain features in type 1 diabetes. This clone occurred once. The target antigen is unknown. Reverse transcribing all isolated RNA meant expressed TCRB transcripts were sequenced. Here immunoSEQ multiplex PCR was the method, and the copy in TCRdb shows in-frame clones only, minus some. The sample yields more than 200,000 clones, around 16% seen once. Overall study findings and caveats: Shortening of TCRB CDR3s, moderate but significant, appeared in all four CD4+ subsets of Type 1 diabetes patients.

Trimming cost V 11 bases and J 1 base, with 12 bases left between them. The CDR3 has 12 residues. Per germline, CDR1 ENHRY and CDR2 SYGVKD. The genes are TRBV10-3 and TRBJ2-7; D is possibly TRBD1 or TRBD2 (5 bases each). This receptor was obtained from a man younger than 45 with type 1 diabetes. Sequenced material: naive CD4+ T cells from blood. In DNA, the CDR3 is TGTGCCTTTCGGGACGCTTCCTACGAGCAGTACTTC. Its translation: CAFRDASYEQYF.